This is a list of T cell receptor beta chains from one sample in a study of low-dose radiotherapy and immunotherapy resistance in tumors. TCRdb analysed the reads with MiXCR anew, one entry per CDR3 protein. Of about 97,000 distinct CDR3 sequences in the sample, under 25% were seen once. The starting material was PBMCs, obtained after low-dose radiotherapy plus immunotherapy. Receptors originate from a male donor with prostate cancer. Each CDR3 is given with its conserved first and last residue. A D gene is named only where the DNA matches it firmly. Size is omitted from some rows. Given values are once, few, many or a class for expanded clones.

j_call clone_size d_call v_call cdr3_nt cdr3_aa
TRBJ1-2 few . TRBV19 TGTGCCAGTAGTACGGACGGCTCAGCTAACTATGGCTACACCTTC CASSTDGSANYGYTF
TRBJ1-1 many . TRBV12-3/TRBV12-4 TGTGCCAGCAGTTTGGCCGGCGACACTGAAGCTTTCTTT CASSLAGDTEAFF
TRBJ2-7 . TRBD1 TRBV5-1 TGCGCCAGCAGCCCCACCGGACAGGCCTCCTACGAGCAGTACTTC CASSPTGQASYEQYF
TRBJ2-2 . TRBD1 TRBV5-4 TGTGCCAGCAGCGAAGTCCGGGACAGGTTCCACGCGAACACCGGGGAGCTGTTTTTT CASSEVRDRFHANTGELFF
TRBJ1-5 many . TRBV11-2 TGTGCCAGCAGCTTAGATTTTAATAATCAGCCCCAGCATTTT CASSLDFNNQPQHF
TRBJ2-3 many TRBD2 TRBV7-2 TGTGCCACCGAACTAGCGGGGGCACCGGATACGCAGTATTTT CATELAGAPDTQYF
TRBJ2-1 . . TRBV20-1 TGCAGTGCTTCTGCAGGTGGGTCCCCCACACAGAATGAGCAGTTCTTC CSASAGGSPTQNEQFF
TRBJ2-5 many TRBD1 TRBV7-2 TGTGCCAGCAGCAAGGGGGCTAACCAAGAGACCCAGTACTTC CASSKGANQETQYF
TRBJ1-5 many TRBD1 TRBV7-2 TGTGCCAGCAGCTTTAGGGGACAGTACAATCAGCCCCAGCATTTT CASSFRGQYNQPQHF
TRBJ1-2 many TRBD1 TRBV20-1 TGCAGTGCTAGACCCCCTACCGGGACAGGGGGCGCCGGCTATGGCTACACCTTC CSARPPTGTGGAGYGYTF
TRBJ1-4 many . TRBV12-3/TRBV12-4 TGTGCCAGCAGTGCCTCGGCAGGGTATGAAAAACTGTTTTTT CASSASAGYEKLFF
TRBJ1-5 many . TRBV2 TGTGCCAGCAGTAAAGGGCGCGCCACAGACCAGCCCCAGCATTTT CASSKGRATDQPQHF
TRBJ1-4 . TRBD1 TRBV7-2 TGTGCCAGCAGCTCGGCGGGACAGGGGGGTAATGAAAAACTGTTTTTT CASSSAGQGGNEKLFF
TRBJ1-2 many . TRBV2 TGTGCCAGCAGTGATGACCGGGATAGGTACTATGGCTACACCTTC CASSDDRDRYYGYTF
TRBJ2-7 . TRBD2 TRBV5-6 TGTGCCAGCACCCCCGGGGGGTCGATCTACTACGAGCAGTACTTC CASTPGGSIYYEQYF
TRBJ2-3 many TRBD1 TRBV6-2/TRBV6-3 TGTGCCAGCAGGCCGACAGGGGAAACAGATACGCAGTATTTT CASRPTGETDTQYF
TRBJ2-2 . TRBD2 TRBV3-1 TGTGCCAGCAGCCATCTAGCGGGCCTTGAGGGGGAGCTGTTTTTT CASSHLAGLEGELFF
TRBJ2-2 many . TRBV6-2/TRBV6-3 TGTGCCAGCAGTCCCGGGACACTGAACACCGGGGAGCTGTTTTTT CASSPGTLNTGELFF
TRBJ1-2 many . TRBV7-9 TGTGCCAGCAGCTTAGTAGGAGTGGGGGGCTACACCTTC CASSLVGVGGYTF
TRBJ1-2 few TRBD1 TRBV5-1 TGCGCCAGCAGCAACGGACAGGGGGCTGGCTACACCTTC CASSNGQGAGYTF
TRBJ1-1 many TRBD1 TRBV19 TGTGCCAGTAGTAAGGACAGGTGGGGTACTGAAGCTTTCTTT CASSKDRWGTEAFF
TRBJ2-7 many TRBD2 TRBV20-1 TGCAGTGCTGGGGGGGGAACTAGCGGGGGCCAGGGGGAGCAGTACTTC CSAGGGTSGGQGEQYF
TRBJ1-4 many . TRBV5-4 TGTGCCAGCAGCTTAGGGGAGCGTGAAAAACTGTTTTTT CASSLGEREKLFF
TRBJ2-5 many TRBD2 TRBV6-6 TGTGCCAGCAGGGGACCGGGGGGGGCGGGTGAGACCCAGTACTTC CASRGPGGAGETQYF
TRBJ2-7 many . TRBV7-7 TGTGCTAGCAGCCCTACAGGGAGTCGGAACGAGCAGTACTTC CASSPTGSRNEQYF
TRBJ1-3 many . TRBV29-1 TGCAGCGTTGAAGATCGAGGCGGACAGTCTGGAAACACCATATATTTT CSVEDRGGQSGNTIYF
TRBJ2-5 many TRBD2 TRBV7-9 TGTGCCAGCAGTCACATTCGCGGGGGTGCCGGCCAAGAGACCCAGTACTTC CASSHIRGGAGQETQYF
TRBJ1-1 many . TRBV5-1 TGTGCCAGCAGCTTAGGGGGGGGCGCTGAAGCTTTCTTT CASSLGGGAEAFF
TRBJ2-3 many TRBD2 TRBV5-6 TGTGCCAGCAGCAGGAGCGGGAGGAGCACAGATACGCAGTATTTT CASSRSGRSTDTQYF
TRBJ1-4 many . TRBV11-2 TGTGCCAGCAGCTTAGATCTCGGGGATGGAACTAATGAAAAACTGTTTTTT CASSLDLGDGTNEKLFF
TRBJ2-5 many TRBD2 TRBV11-2 TGTGCCAGCAGCTCCGGAACGCGGGGGGGACAAGAGACCCAGTACTTC CASSSGTRGGQETQYF
TRBJ1-1 many . TRBV9 TGTGCCAGCAGCGTCACGGCAGGGGTAAGGACTGAAGCTTTCTTT CASSVTAGVRTEAFF
TRBJ2-2 . . TRBV10-2 TGCGCCAGCCTCGGGGAGAACACCGGGGAGCTGTTTTTT CASLGENTGELFF
TRBJ1-4 many . TRBV29-1 TGCAGCGTACTAGGGGGGATCGATGAAAAACTGTTTTTT CSVLGGIDEKLFF
TRBJ2-7 . TRBD1 TRBV18 TGTGCCAGCTCACCAAGACAGGGGGCCTCCTACGAGCAGTACTTC CASSPRQGASYEQYF
TRBJ2-5 many . TRBV13 TGTGCCAGCAGCCTTCAAACAGGTTTTCAAGAGACCCAGTACTTC CASSLQTGFQETQYF
TRBJ2-3 many . TRBV3-1 TGTGCCAGCAGCCATTCAGGGCTTCAAGGGACGCAGTATTTT CASSHSGLQGTQYF
TRBJ1-1 . . TRBV4-1 TGCGCCAGCAGCCAGCGGGACATTAACACTGAAGCTTTCTTT CASSQRDINTEAFF
TRBJ1-3 many . TRBV15 TGTGCCACCAGCAGTTCCAAAACCGACAGCTTAAACACCATATATTTT CATSSSKTDSLNTIYF
TRBJ2-2 many . TRBV24-1 TGTGCCACCAGTGGGGGACCGGGGAGCGGGGAGCTGTTTTTT CATSGGPGSGELFF
TRBJ2-5 once TRBD2 TRBV5-4 TGTGCCAGCAGCTCCTCTAGCGGGAGGGCCGCCCAAGAGACCCAGTACTTC CASSSSSGRAAQETQYF
TRBJ1-4 many . TRBV12-3/TRBV12-4 TGTGCCAGCTCGCCATCACTCCTATGGAATGAAAAACTGTTTTTT CASSPSLLWNEKLFF
TRBJ2-1 few . TRBV29-1 TGCAGCATGCCCACAGGGATCTACAATGAGCAGTTCTTC CSMPTGIYNEQFF
TRBJ2-3 many . TRBV3-1 TGTGCCAGCAGCCTTCACACAGATACGCAGTATTTT CASSLHTDTQYF
TRBJ2-1 few TRBD1 TRBV2 TGTGCCAGCAGTGGGGTGGACAGGGGTTGGAATGAGCAGTTCTTC CASSGVDRGWNEQFF